This entry lists 12 T cell receptor beta chains sequenced from one sample in a study of shared clonotypes between healthy human individuals. Here immunoSEQ multiplex PCR was the method, and the copy in TCRdb shows in-frame clones only, minus some. The table shows under 600,000 clones, with roughly four fifths occurring only once. The sequenced sample was PBMCs. The origin of the receptors is a woman aged 40 to 50 in good health. Some clones in this sample may be carry-over from other donors' samples.

In its sample, this clone was seen many times. The chain joins TRBV7-3 to TRBJ2-3, with 7 bases matching TRBD2. The CDR3 is 15 amino acids. Germline V CDR1 and CDR2: SGHTA, FQGTGA. J was trimmed by 2 bases and V by 3 bases; bases with no gene match: 5. The CDR3 protein is CASSFSGTNTDTQYF. The CDR3 nucleotides read TGTGCCAGCAGCTTTTCCGGGACTAACACAGATACGCAGTATTTT.

The V and J genes are TRBV27 and TRBJ1-2, with 8 positions matching TRBD1. The V segment lost 6 bases and the J segment 4 bases; nucleotides outside the gene matches: 7. The CDR3 covers 14 residues. The germline V gene has CDR1 MNHEY and CDR2 SMNVEV (reference sequence). The CDR3 sequence is CASSARQGTYGYTF. CDR3 bases: TGTGCCAGCAGCGCTAGACAGGGGACCTATGGCTACACCTTC.

The rearrangement links TRBV5-6 to TRBJ2-7, with 7 nucleotides matching TRBD1. Germline-derived CDR1 and CDR2 are SGHDT and YYEEEE. Trimming at V came to 0 bases and at J to 4 bases, leaving 4 bases not matched to a gene. This CDR3 has 14 residues. This CDR3 is CASSLAGQIYEQYF. DNA of the CDR3: TGTGCCAGCAGCTTGGCGGGACAGATATACGAGCAGTACTTC. Using reference TRBV5-6 and TRBJ2-7 for the parts outside the CDR3, the full variable domain is DAGVTQSPTHLIKTRGQQVTLRCSPKSGHDTVSWYQQALGQGPQFIFQYYEEEERQRGNFPDRFSGHQFPNYSSELNVNALLLGDSALYLCASSLAGQIYEQYFGPGTRLTVT.

The chain links TRBV10-3 to TRBJ2-1, with 8 bases fitting TRBD2. J gave up 10 bases and V 6 bases, and 11 bases lay outside the gene matches. Germline CDR1 reads ENHRY; CDR2 reads SYGVKD. The CDR3 spans 14 residues. The CDR3, as DNA: TGTGCCATCAGGGAACTAGCGGACCCTAGCGAGCAGTTCTTC. It yields the protein CAIRELADPSEQFF.

This sequence joins TRBV6-1 and TRBJ2-2; 8 nucleotides line up with TRBD1. Germline trimming cut 10 bases from V and 5 bases from J; bases unmatched to any gene: 6. The CDR3 runs 13 residues. The germline gives CDR1 MNHNS, CDR2 SASEGT. CDR3 coding DNA: TGTGCCACCCGACAGGGGAGGACCGGGGAGCTGTTTTTT. Translating gives CATRQGRTGELFF.

The V call is TRBV10-3, the J call TRBJ2-1; tentative D call: TRBD2 (5 bases). The CDR3 has 12 residues. Per the germline V gene, CDR1 is ENHRY and CDR2 is SYGVKD. Trimming shortened V by 10 bases and J by 0 bases, and 7 bases separated the two germline ends. The CDR3 loop reads CATTSSYNEQFF. The CDR3 bases are TGTGCCACCACTAGCTCCTACAATGAGCAGTTCTTC.

For the CDR3, the DNA is TGTGCCAGCAGTTTATCTCTCCGTTTCGGGACTAGCGGGAGGATGAACACCGGGGAGCTGTTTTTT. Its protein product is CASSLSLRFGTSGRMNTGELFF. V gene TRBV28 combines with J gene TRBJ2-2, with TRBD2 matching over 15 bases. The germline CDR1 and CDR2 sequences are MDHEN and SYDVKM. This CDR3 is built from 22 residues. Trimming removed 1 base from V and 1 base from J; junction bases left unmatched: 13.

The chain recombines TRBV9 with TRBJ2-1, with 10 bases that match TRBD2. V was pared by 4 bases and J by 5 bases, with 12 bases of the junction left unmatched. CDR3 length equals 17 residues. Germline lookup yields CDR1 SGDLS and CDR2 YYNGEE. CDR3 region: CASSPRAAGGPDNEQFF. As DNA, the CDR3 is TGTGCCAGCAGCCCCCGCGCAGCGGGAGGGCCTGACAATGAGCAGTTCTTC.

This CDR3 reads CASSLSPANEQFF. In DNA, the CDR3 is TGTGCCAGCAGCTTAAGTCCAGCCAATGAGCAGTTCTTC. The V and J genes are TRBV7-3 and TRBJ2-1; D call uncertain. V shed 1 base and J shed 6 bases, with 7 bases lying between them. The CDR3 sequence is 13 residues long. Germline V CDR1 and CDR2: SGHTA, FQGTGA.

The chain links TRBV7-8 to TRBJ2-7; TRBD1 might be the D (6 bases). The CDR3 runs to 13 residues. Germline lookup yields CDR1 SGHVS and CDR2 FQNEAQ. Trimming removed 5 bases from V and 3 bases from J, with 11 bases in between. CDR3 coding DNA: TGTGCCAGCAGCCCCGGGACACACTACGAGCAGTACTTC. It is translated as CASSPGTHYEQYF.

The rearrangement links TRBV28 to TRBJ2-1, with 7 bases fitting TRBD2. There are 13 residues in the CDR3. CDR1 is MDHEN, CDR2 SYDVKM, per germline. The V segment lost 7 bases and the J segment 10 bases; nucleotides outside the gene matches: 10. The CDR3 DNA follows: TGTGCCAGCAACCTGGAAGCGGGATGGGAGCAGTTCTTC. It codes for CASNLEAGWEQFF. Variable domain in full (rest from reference TRBV28 and TRBJ2-1): DVKVTQSSRYLVKRTGEKVFLECVQDMDHENMFWYRQDPGLGLRLIYFSYDVKMKEKGDIPEGYSVSREKKERFSLILESASTNQTSMYLCASNLEAGWEQFFGPGTRLTVL.

With regard to this clone: The sample carries other DNA sequences with the same CDR3. CDR3 loop: CASSPGGGAEAFF. Written as DNA, the CDR3 is TGTGCCAGCTCACCAGGGGGCGGCGCTGAAGCTTTCTTT. The genes are TRBV18 and TRBJ1-1, with a tentative D call TRBD1 (6 bases). CDR1 is KGHSH and CDR2 is LQKENI in the germline V gene. CDR3 length: 13 residues. V was trimmed by 2 bases and J by 6 bases, leaving 10 bases between them.